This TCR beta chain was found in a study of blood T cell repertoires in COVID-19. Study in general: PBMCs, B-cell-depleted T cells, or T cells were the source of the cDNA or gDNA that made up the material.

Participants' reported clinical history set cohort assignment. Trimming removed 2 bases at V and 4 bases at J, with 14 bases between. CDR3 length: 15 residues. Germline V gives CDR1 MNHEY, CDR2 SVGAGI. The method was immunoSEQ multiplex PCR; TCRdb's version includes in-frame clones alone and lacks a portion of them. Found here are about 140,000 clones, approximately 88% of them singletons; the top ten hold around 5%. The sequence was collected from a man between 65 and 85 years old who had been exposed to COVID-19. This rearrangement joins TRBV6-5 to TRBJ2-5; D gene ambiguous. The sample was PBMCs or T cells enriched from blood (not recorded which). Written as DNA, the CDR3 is TGTGCCAGCAGTTACGGCCCGGAAGCTAGAGAGACCCAGTACTTC. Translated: CASSYGPEARETQYF.